The 16 T cell receptor beta chains listed next were all sequenced from one sample in a study of early T cells in non-severe SARS-CoV-2 infection. TCRdb called the 5' RACE reads again in MiXCR, with one record for every CDR3 protein. Here the sample spans about 54,000 distinct CDR3 sequences, about 7.6% being singletons. Source: whole blood, taken at baseline. The receptors originated from an adult who was a healthcare worker with PCR-confirmed SARS-CoV-2 infection or an uninfected control (not recorded which).

This clonotype was observed at least ten times. The rearrangement joins TRBV14 to TRBJ2-2; 13 bases match TRBD2. The germline V gene has CDR1 SGHDN and CDR2 FVKESK. This CDR3 spans 19 amino acids. V shed 2 bases, J shed 0 bases, and the junction held 6 bases outside the gene matches. The CDR3 nucleotides read TGTGCCAGCAGCCAACGGACGGGACTAGCGGGACCGAACACCGGGGAGCTGTTTTTT. Translation: CASSQRTGLAGPNTGELFF.

The rearrangement joins TRBV12-3 or TRBV12-4 to TRBJ2-1; 7 bases fit TRBD1. The CDR3 is 14 residues long. The junction had 4 bases not matched to a gene; V was cut back by 6 bases and J by 2 bases. CDR3 nucleotides: TGTGCCAGCAGAGGGACAGACGCCTACAATGAGCAGTTCTTC. Translating it yields CASRGTDAYNEQFF.

This clonotype showed up just a few times. No DNA is shown, since the ends of the CDR3 on it are uncertain; the CDR3 is the one TCRdb lists. The chain combines TRBV12-3 or TRBV12-4 with TRBJ2-2. Inclusive of both ends, the CDR3 amounts to 12 amino acids. CDR3 residues: CASSFGAGELFF.

The J gene is TRBJ2-1, the V gene TRBV27; TRBD1 agrees at 7 bases. Germline V CDR1 and CDR2: MNHEY, SMNVEV (reference sequence). The length of the CDR3 is 15 residues. Trimming at V came to 4 bases and at J to 5 bases, leaving 8 bases not matched to a gene. The CDR3 DNA is TGTGCCAGCAGTTCCTACGACAGGGCTCACAATGAGCAGTTCTTC. Translated: CASSSYDRAHNEQFF.

This clonotype appeared many times. The V and J genes are TRBV7-3 and TRBJ2-5, with 7 bases matching TRBD2. The ends lost 5 bases at V and 5 bases at J; junction bases unmatched: 8. CDR3 length equals 14 residues. Germline V gene data show CDR1 as SGHTA and CDR2 as FQGTGA. The CDR3 reads CASSPGTTRETQYF. The CDR3, as DNA: TGTGCCAGCAGCCCCGGGACTACCAGGGAGACCCAGTACTTC.

The chain recombines TRBV20-1 with TRBJ2-7; 8 positions agree with TRBD2. The germline CDR1 and CDR2 sequences are DFQATT and SNEGSKA (reference sequence). Trimming removed 5 bases from V and 6 bases from J; junction bases left unmatched: 6. The CDR3 consists of 12 residues. In DNA form, the CDR3 reads TGCAGTGCTGGAGCGGGAGAAGTCGAGCAGTACTTC. This sequence encodes CSAGAGEVEQYF.

The rearrangement joins TRBV7-9 to TRBJ2-5; D ambiguous. CDR1 is SEHNR and CDR2 is FQNEAQ in the germline V gene (reference sequence). The V end lost 3 bases, the J end lost 2 bases, and 10 bases lay between the germline ends. The CDR3 has 14 amino acids. The CDR3 here is CASSFRLPQETQYF. In DNA form, the CDR3 reads TGTGCCAGCAGCTTCCGACTGCCACAAGAGACCCAGTACTTC.

In this sample, this clonotype turned up a few times. The chain employs TRBV10-3 and TRBJ2-1, with unresolved D. Germline V gene data show CDR1 as ENHRY and CDR2 as SYGVKD. There are 11 residues in the CDR3. Trimming pared 4 bases from V and 6 bases from J, leaving 4 bases between. The CDR3 coding sequence is TGTGCCATCAGTGGGGTCAATGAGCAGTTCTTC. Amino acid sequence: CAISGVNEQFF.

A few counts support this clonotype. This chain links TRBV3-1 with TRBJ2-7; 9 bases are a match to TRBD2. This CDR3 region has 14 residues. The J segment lost 0 bases and the V segment lost 4 bases, leaving 1 base of the junction unmatched. Germline V lookup: CDR1 LGHDT, CDR2 YNNKEL (reference sequence). As DNA, the CDR3 is TGTGCCAGCAGCCTTAGCGGGGGCTCCTACGAGCAGTACTTC. This sequence encodes CASSLSGGSYEQYF.

This clonotype was seen more than once but under ten times. This rearrangement joins TRBV4-1 to TRBJ2-1, with 10 bases matching TRBD2. CDR1 is MGHRA, CDR2 YSYEKL, per germline. J gave up 6 bases and V 1 base, and 3 bases lay outside the gene matches. The CDR3 sequence is 15 residues long. The CDR3 sequence is CASSQGAGGGNEQFF. CDR3 nucleotide sequence: TGCGCCAGCAGCCAAGGAGCGGGAGGGGGCAATGAGCAGTTCTTC.

This clonotype was recorded at least ten times. The V and J genes are TRBV5-1 and TRBJ2-5; a weak D match, TRBD2 (6 bases). There are 14 residues in the CDR3. V was shortened by 2 bases and J by 3 bases, with 11 bases between the two germline ends. Germline assignment: CDR1 SGHRS and CDR2 YFSETQ. CDR3 sequence: CASSLRGRKETQYF. CDR3 nucleotides: TGCGCCAGCAGCTTACGGGGGAGAAAAGAGACCCAGTACTTC.

This clonotype came up many times. The V call is TRBV6-2 or TRBV6-3, the J call TRBJ2-4; D is ambiguous. Germline loops: CDR1 MNHEY, CDR2 SVGEGT. CDR3 length: 14 residues. Trimming took 2 bases from V and 0 from J, leaving 5 bases between them. As DNA, the CDR3 is TGTGCCAGCAGTTACAACTTAGCCAAAAACATTCAGTACTTC. Translated, it gives CASSYNLAKNIQYF.

This clonotype showed up many times. The chain carries TRBV25-1 and TRBJ2-7; tentatively, D is TRBD1 (5 bases). In germline, CDR1 is MGHDK, CDR2 SYGVNS. V shed 5 bases and J shed 3 bases, with 8 bases lying between them. The CDR3 has 12 amino acids. CDR3 bases: TGTGCCAGCAGTCTTCAGGGCTACGAGCAGTACTTC. Translation: CASSLQGYEQYF.

This clonotype turned up a few times. The chain is built from TRBV20-1 and TRBJ2-1, with 11 bases matching TRBD2. Unmatched junction bases numbered 4, after V lost 3 bases and J lost 6 bases. This CDR3 region has 14 residues. Germline V gene data show CDR1 as DFQATT and CDR2 as SNEGSKA (reference sequence). The CDR3 spells CSASILAGANEQFF. The CDR3 nucleotides are TGCAGTGCTAGTATACTAGCGGGAGCCAATGAGCAGTTCTTC.

At least ten counts were recorded for this clonotype. The chain is built from TRBV18 and TRBJ2-1; possibly TRBD2 for D (5 bases). The CDR3 totals 16 residues. V was clipped by 4 bases and J by 1 base, with 14 bases between them. Germline V gives CDR1 KGHSH, CDR2 LQKENI. CDR3 DNA sequence: TGTGCCAGCTCACTAACAGAGGGCCCTTCCTACAATGAGCAGTTCTTC. Amino acids: CASSLTEGPSYNEQFF.

This clonotype appeared a few times. The chain uses TRBV18 and TRBJ1-4; possibly TRBD1 for D (6 bases). CDR3 length: 14 residues. Trimming removed 0 bases at V and 17 bases at J, with 19 bases between. The germline CDR1 and CDR2 sequences are KGHSH and LQKENI. For the CDR3, the DNA is TGTGCCAGCTCACCACCGTTCGCTCCGGACAGCGCCTTTTTT. This encodes CASSPPFAPDSAFF.